The present entry profiles one T cell receptor (beta chain) with its context. This entry belongs to a study of T-cell memory formation after mild COVID-19. TCRdb used MiXCR to reprocess the 5' RACE reads, holding one entry per CDR3 protein. The profile shows approximately 250,000 distinct CDR3 sequences, under 20% of them singletons. This clonotype was sampled from a man younger than 30 who had mild COVID-19 (a few samples of this study predate the infection). Cell type and time point are not known. The sample was PBMCs or a T cell subset sorted from them (not recorded which).

The CDR3 region is CASSQWRTGNTEAFF. The CDR3 DNA follows: TGTGCCAGCAGCCAATGGAGGACAGGAAACACTGAAGCTTTCTTT. The V gene is TRBV7-2, the J gene TRBJ1-1; TRBD1 aligns across 7 bases. Germline trimming cut 5 bases from V and 2 bases from J; bases unmatched to any gene: 8. Looked up from germline, CDR1 is SGHTA and CDR2 is FQGNSA. The CDR3 totals 15 residues.